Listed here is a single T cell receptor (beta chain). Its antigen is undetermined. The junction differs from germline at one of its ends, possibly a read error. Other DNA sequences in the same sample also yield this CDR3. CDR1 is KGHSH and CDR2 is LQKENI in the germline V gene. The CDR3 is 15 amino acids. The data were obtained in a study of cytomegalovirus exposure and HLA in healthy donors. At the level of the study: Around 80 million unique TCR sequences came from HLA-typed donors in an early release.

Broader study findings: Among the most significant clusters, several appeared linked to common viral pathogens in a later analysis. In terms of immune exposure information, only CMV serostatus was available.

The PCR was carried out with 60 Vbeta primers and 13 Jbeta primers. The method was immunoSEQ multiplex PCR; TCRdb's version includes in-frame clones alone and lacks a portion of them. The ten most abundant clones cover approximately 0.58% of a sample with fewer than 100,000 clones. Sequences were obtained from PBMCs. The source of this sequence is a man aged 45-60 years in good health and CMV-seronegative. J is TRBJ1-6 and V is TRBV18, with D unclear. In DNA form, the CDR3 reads TGTGCCAGTTCACCCGACTCAGCGGTAAATTCACCCCTCCACTTT. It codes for CASSPDSAVNSPLHF.